This TCR beta chain was recorded in a study of shared clonotypes between healthy human individuals. Study-wide context: Every donor yielded three CD4 naive, three CD4 memory, two CD8 naive and one CD8 memory plate.

Libraries were prepared by immunoSEQ multiplex PCR; TCRdb keeps only in-frame clonotypes and omits some of them. The sample contains about 1.1 million clones, about 84% of which appear only once. The CDR3 is made up of 15 amino acids. Between the trimmed V and J ends, which lost 4 bases and 0 bases, there was a span of 11 bases. Germline CDR1 is SGDLS and CDR2 is YYNGEE. The donors, all of them Caucasian adults, lived in Nashville, Tennessee. This receptor was taken from a man younger than 35 in good health. Some clones in this sample may be carry-over from other donors' samples. Sample: memory CD4+ T cells from PBMCs. This sample's subset: CD45RA-negative fraction. The V gene is TRBV9, the J gene TRBJ1-5, with D perhaps TRBD1 (5 bases). The CDR3 nucleotides are TGTGCCAGCAGCCCAGCAGGGCATAGCAATCAGCCCCAGCATTTT. This gives the protein CASSPAGHSNQPQHF.